This T cell receptor (beta chain) is from a study of T cells in Graves' hyperthyroidism and ophthalmopathy. Study background: Peripheral blood was collected at initial diagnosis, before any treatment.

Ophthalmopathy in the patients scored at least 3 on Clinical Activity Score and at least 4 on NOSPECS grade, lasting under 3 months. Criteria for exclusion of patients were uncontrolled infection, other autoimmune disease, pregnancy or lactation. Fresh 10 ml peripheral blood yielded PBMCs. From germline, CDR1 is MNHNS and CDR2 SASEGT. With V trimmed by 6 bases and J by 7 bases, 12 bases remained unmatched. The CDR3 spans 16 residues. Amplified TCR beta CDR3 regions came from RNA transcripts. With the HTBI primer set, the TCR CDR3 went through a first round of RT-PCR. TCRdb reprocessed the multiplex PCR reads via MiXCR and lists one record per CDR3 protein. Here the sample spans some 570,000 distinct CDR3 sequences, around 14% being singletons.

The sequencing input was blood. The chain is built from TRBV6-1 and TRBJ1-6; TRBD1 matches at 7 bases. The clonotype comes from a woman under 30 with Graves' ophthalmopathy. CDR3 coding DNA: TGTGCCAGCAGAAAGGGTTTACAGGGGCGGAATTCACCCCTCCACTTT. Translating gives CASRKGLQGRNSPLHF.